Listed below are T cell receptor beta chains from one sample, sequenced in a study. TCRdb reprocessed the RT-PCR reads via MiXCR and lists one record per CDR3 protein. The sample records about 680,000 distinct CDR3 sequences, 14% being singletons. Sequenced material: memory CD4+ T cells from blood. The receptors were gathered from a female donor in good health, serving as a healthy control. Each CDR3 is given with its conserved first and last residue. The D gene is left open where the match is weak. Clone size is shown for a subset of rows, as once, few, many or a class of expanded clone.

v_gene	abundance	d_gene	j_gene	CDR3nt	CDR3aa
TRBV5-1	few	TRBD1	TRBJ1-2	TGCGCCAGCAGCCTGAGGACAGGGACCTTCTATGGCTACACCTTC	CASSLRTGTFYGYTF
TRBV20-1	-	-	TRBJ1-1	TGCAGTGCGGGACGCCTGGCGGGGACTGAAGCTTTCTTT	CSAGRLAGTEAFF
TRBV5-1	few	TRBD1	TRBJ1-2	TGCGCCAGCAGCTCTGGGACAGCTGAAGACTATGGCTACACCTTC	CASSSGTAEDYGYTF
TRBV4-3	many	TRBD2	TRBJ2-3	TGCGCCAGCAGCCCAATCTTAGCGGGAGGGCGCACAGATACGCAGTATTTT	CASSPILAGGRTDTQYF
TRBV12-3/TRBV12-4	-	TRBD1	TRBJ1-3	TGTGCCAGCAGAGGGACAGGGAGCTCTGGAAACACCATATATTTT	CASRGTGSSGNTIYF
TRBV6-5	few	TRBD2	TRBJ2-7	TGTGCCAGCAGTCCCTCTGCTAGCGGGAGCTACGAGCAGTACTTC	CASSPSASGSYEQYF
TRBV10-3	many	-	TRBJ2-5	TGTGCCATCAGTGATGGAGGAGAGACCCAGTACTTC	CAISDGGETQYF
TRBV6-1	-	-	TRBJ2-7	TGTGCCAGCAGGGACACTACCTACGAGCAGTACTTC	CASRDTTYEQYF
TRBV5-6	-	TRBD1	TRBJ1-2	TGTGCCAGCAGGGGTTTACAGGGGGACTATGGCTACACCTTC	CASRGLQGDYGYTF
TRBV7-2	few	-	TRBJ2-5	TGTGCCAGCAGCCCTCCGAATTCCCAAGAGACCCAGTACTTC	CASSPPNSQETQYF
TRBV10-3	few	-	TRBJ1-3	TGTGCCATCAGTGAGTCAGGACAGCCCTCGAACACCATATATTTT	CAISESGQPSNTIYF
TRBV30	-	TRBD1	TRBJ1-3	TGTGCCTGGGGTACAGGGGCTGGAAACACCATATATTTT	CAWGTGAGNTIYF
TRBV7-2	-	-	TRBJ2-3	TGTGCCAGCAGCTTAGTCCGCCTCGTCATTTCAGATACGCAGTATTTT	CASSLVRLVISDTQYF
TRBV20-1	-	TRBD1	TRBJ1-1	TGCAGTGTCAAGACAGGGAGCCAAGCTTTCTTT	CSVKTGSQAFF
TRBV20-1	few	-	TRBJ1-1	TGCAGTGCTAGAGATAGAATCCGTGGGATGAACACTGAAGCTTTCTTT	CSARDRIRGMNTEAFF
TRBV29-1	many	-	TRBJ1-1	TGCAGCGTAGGCTTGGGGGAAACTGAAGCTTTCTTT	CSVGLGETEAFF
TRBV5-1	many	-	TRBJ2-7	TGCGCCAGCAGTCAAACCACTAGTACCTACGAGCAGTACTTC	CASSQTTSTYEQYF
TRBV7-2	many	TRBD2	TRBJ2-1	TGTGCCAGCAGCTTAGCGCGGGGGGCTGAGCAGTTCTTC	CASSLARGAEQFF
TRBV6-2/TRBV6-3	few	-	TRBJ1-4	TGTGCCAGCAGTTACTCAGGGTTAAATGAAAAACTGTTTTTT	CASSYSGLNEKLFF
TRBV20-1	many	-	TRBJ2-1	TGCAGTGCTAGCGGGATAAGGACCACCTACAATGAGCAGTTCTTC	CSASGIRTTYNEQFF
TRBV24-1	-	-	TRBJ1-2	TGTGCCACCAGTGATCCTGGGACGGATGGCTACACCTTC	CATSDPGTDGYTF
TRBV20-1	-	-	TRBJ2-1	TGCAGTGCTAAGGTCAAACTCAATGAGCAGTTCTTC	CSAKVKLNEQFF
TRBV6-2/TRBV6-3	many	-	TRBJ2-7	TGTGCCAGCAGCAAGGGACCACTGATGTACGAGCAGTACTTC	CASSKGPLMYEQYF
TRBV7-8	few	TRBD2	TRBJ2-1	TGTGCCAGCAGCGAACAGCCGGGGGGATACAATGAGCAGTTCTTC	CASSEQPGGYNEQFF
TRBV5-1	many	TRBD1	TRBJ1-4	TGCGCCAGCAGCCGAGGACAGGGTCGGACTAATGAAAAACTGTTTTTT	CASSRGQGRTNEKLFF
TRBV12-3/TRBV12-4	many	-	TRBJ1-5	TGTGCCAGCAGTTCCGGGACGGGCGGAGGGGGCAATCAGCCCCAGCATTTT	CASSSGTGGGGNQPQHF
TRBV7-9	-	-	TRBJ2-1	TGTGCCAGCAGGGGGGACGGAACCTACAATGAGCAGTTCTTC	CASRGDGTYNEQFF
TRBV7-2	-	TRBD1	TRBJ2-2	TGTGCCAGCAGCTTAGCCTTGGACAGGGGGGTTATTCCCGGGGAGCTGTTTTTT	CASSLALDRGVIPGELFF
TRBV20-1	-	-	TRBJ1-4	TGCAGTGCTCCGGACAGCCGAGCTCGGGGAACTAATGAAAAACTGTTTTTT	CSAPDSRARGTNEKLFF
TRBV7-3	many	TRBD2	TRBJ2-1	TGTGCCAGCAGCTTAATGGGGACTAGCCAAGAGCAGTTCTTC	CASSLMGTSQEQFF
TRBV7-2	few	TRBD2	TRBJ2-1	TGTGCCAGCAGCTTAGTCGGCGGGAGTCGTAGCAAGCAGTTCTTC	CASSLVGGSRSKQFF
TRBV11-2	few	TRBD1	TRBJ2-4	TGTGCCAGCAGCGTCAGACAGGGAACAAAAAACATTCAGTACTTC	CASSVRQGTKNIQYF
TRBV6-1	few	-	TRBJ1-4	TGTGCCAGCAGTGCAGCCGGCCATTCGGAAAAACTGTTTTTT	CASSAAGHSEKLFF
TRBV7-9	-	-	TRBJ2-5	TGTGCCAGCAGCTGGGGGAACGTGGGCCAAGAGACCCAGTACTTC	CASSWGNVGQETQYF
TRBV9	-	TRBD2	TRBJ2-1	TGTGCCAGCAGCGTACGGCTAGCGGGAAGCAATGAGCAGTTCTTC	CASSVRLAGSNEQFF
TRBV27	-	-	TRBJ2-3	TGTGCCAGCCGCGTACACGGGACGTCTTATACGCAGTATTTT	CASRVHGTSYTQYF
TRBV4-2	many	TRBD2	TRBJ2-7	TGTGCCAGCAGCCACCGCGGGAGGAACTACGAGCAGTACTTC	CASSHRGRNYEQYF
TRBV10-3	few	TRBD2	TRBJ2-2	TGTGCCATCAGCATACTAGCGGGAGAGGACACCGGGGAGCTGTTTTTT	CAISILAGEDTGELFF
TRBV5-1	few	-	TRBJ2-1	TGCGCCAGCAGCGTTGTTACAGGGCACAATGAGCAGTTCTTC	CASSVVTGHNEQFF
TRBV10-3	-	-	TRBJ1-3	TGTGCCATCATTGGCAGAGTCCGCTCTGGAAACACCATATATTTT	CAIIGRVRSGNTIYF
TRBV7-6	-	-	TRBJ2-7	TGTGCCAGCAGCTCGTTCAGACAGCGGGCCTCCTACGAGCAGTACTTC	CASSSFRQRASYEQYF
TRBV28	-	-	TRBJ2-7	TGTGCCAGCAGTTCGGGATTCTCGGCAATCTACGAGCAGTACTTC	CASSSGFSAIYEQYF
TRBV9	few	-	TRBJ2-7	TGTGCCAGCAGCAGGACCGACTACGAGCAGTACTTC	CASSRTDYEQYF
TRBV18	few	-	TRBJ1-1	TGTGCCAGCTCACCACCGGACAGCAGAAACACTGAAGCTTTCTTT	CASSPPDSRNTEAFF
TRBV28	few	-	TRBJ1-2	TGTGCCAGCAGTTTTGACACTGTCTATGGCTACACCTTC	CASSFDTVYGYTF
TRBV20-1	-	TRBD1	TRBJ1-5	TGCAGTGCTAGAGACGGGGACAGGGGGCATCAGCCCCAGCATTTT	CSARDGDRGHQPQHF
TRBV29-1	many	-	TRBJ2-1	TGCAGCGTTGAAGTGAGTTGGAGGGGAGACAATGAGCAGTTCTTC	CSVEVSWRGDNEQFF
TRBV2	few	-	TRBJ1-2	TGTGCCAGCAGGATTCGGGAAGCAAACTATGGCTACACCTTC	CASRIREANYGYTF
TRBV6-6	-	TRBD1	TRBJ2-1	TGTGCCAGCAGTATCCCGGGACAGCACAACAATGAGCAGTTCTTC	CASSIPGQHNNEQFF